One and the same sample provided the 19 T cell receptor beta chains below, sequenced in a study of T cell changes during pregnancy in multiple sclerosis. Assay: immunoSEQ multiplex PCR; the TCRdb copy retains only in-frame clones and omits some. This table holds roughly 60,000 clones, about 90% found once. This material consisted of CD4+ T cells from peripheral blood mononuclear cells, taken in the first trimester of pregnancy. The receptors derive from a female donor with multiple sclerosis, enrolled in a pregnancy study.

The chain employs TRBV6-1 and TRBJ2-7; unclear D gene. The CDR3 loop spans 13 amino acids. Trimming pared 11 bases from V and 2 bases from J, leaving 16 bases between. CDR1 and CDR2 (germline): MNHNS, SASEGT. In DNA form, the CDR3 reads TGTGCCTCTTATAAGGAGTGGACCTACGAGCAGTACTTC. Protein: CASYKEWTYEQYF.

This clone was seen a single time. This chain uses TRBV29-1 with TRBJ1-1, with TRBD1 identical over 10 bases. Trimming cost V 6 bases and J 3 bases; bases outside gene matches: 4. This CDR3 comprises 13 residues. Germline loops: CDR1 SQVTM, CDR2 ANQGSEA. The DNA of the CDR3 is TGCAGCGTGGACAGGGGGTTAGACACTGAAGCTTTCTTT. Residues: CSVDRGLDTEAFF.

The rearrangement uses TRBV4-3 and TRBJ2-7, with D tentatively TRBD1 (5 bases). Germline loops: CDR1 LGHNA, CDR2 YSLEER. The CDR3 has 14 amino acids. Trimming removed 0 bases at V and 3 bases at J, with 9 bases between. The CDR3 coding sequence is TGCGCCAGCAGCCAAGAGAACAGGCGCTACGAGCAGTACTTC. Translation: CASSQENRRYEQYF.

This clone is a singleton in its sample. This chain uses TRBV6-4 with TRBJ2-7; D gene uncertain. Germline CDR1 is MRHNA and CDR2 is SNTAGT. Trimming pared 2 bases from V and 3 bases from J, leaving 11 bases between. The CDR3 runs 14 residues. The CDR3, as DNA: TGTGCCAGCAGTGACAACCAGGAAGACTACGAGCAGTACTTC. It specifies CASSDNQEDYEQYF.

The chain combines TRBV7-2 with TRBJ2-5; 8 bases line up with TRBD2. Germline CDR1 reads SGHTA; CDR2 reads FQGNSA. The CDR3 consists of 16 residues. The V gene end was trimmed by 3 bases and the J gene end by 2 bases; junction bases not matched to a gene: 8. CDR3 loop: CASSLGWGTRQETQYF. The CDR3 nucleotides read TGTGCCAGCAGCTTGGGATGGGGGACTAGACAAGAGACCCAGTACTTC.

This chain links TRBV6-5 with TRBJ2-2, with TRBD1 as a possible D gene (6 bases). This CDR3 has 16 residues. The V gene lost 0 bases and the J gene lost 1 base, with 9 bases spanning the gap. Germline V gene data show CDR1 as MNHEY and CDR2 as SVGAGI. The CDR3 nucleotides read TGTGCCAGCAGTTACTCGAGCAGGGGGAACACCGGGGAGCTGTTTTTT. Protein: CASSYSSRGNTGELFF.

The genes are TRBV5-1 and TRBJ1-1; D ambiguous. The CDR3 sequence is 13 residues long. V was cut by 3 bases and J by 8 bases, with 14 bases left in between. The V gene's germline CDR1 is SGHRS and CDR2 YFSETQ. The CDR3 spells CASSSLGVLEAFF. The DNA of the CDR3 is TGCGCCAGCAGCTCCCTCGGAGTGTTAGAAGCTTTCTTT.

V is TRBV4-1 and J is TRBJ2-7, with 7 bases lining up with TRBD1. This CDR3 contains 15 residues. V lost 0 bases to trimming and J lost 6 bases; unmatched junction nucleotides: 8. Germline V gene data show CDR1 as MGHRA and CDR2 as YSYEKL. CDR3 sequence reads: CASSQDNRGIGEQYF. For the CDR3, the DNA is TGCGCCAGCAGCCAAGATAACAGGGGAATTGGCGAGCAGTACTTC.

The chain carries TRBV7-2 and TRBJ2-7; 9 bases are shared with TRBD1. CDR1 is SGHTA, CDR2 FQGNSA, per germline. Losses at the gene ends were 6 bases for V and 2 bases for J; bases not matched to a gene: 14. This CDR3 is 17 amino acids long. CDR3 region: CASRRGTGMRKTYEQYF. DNA of the CDR3: TGTGCCAGCAGAAGGGGGACAGGGATGAGGAAAACCTACGAGCAGTACTTC. The full variable domain, its missing parts supplied by reference TRBV7-2 and TRBJ2-7, is GAGVSQSPSNKVTEKGKDVELRCDPISGHTALYWYRQSLGQGLEFLIYFQGNSAPDKSGLPSDRFSAERTGGSVSTLTIQRTQQEDSAVYLCASRRGTGMRKTYEQYFGPGTRLTVT.

The chain couples TRBV2 to TRBJ2-2, with 8 bases identical to TRBD1. The V gene end was trimmed by 6 bases and the J gene end by 4 bases; junction bases not matched to a gene: 7. There are 15 residues in the CDR3. Looked up from germline, CDR1 is SNHLY and CDR2 is FYNNEI. The CDR3 here is CASRGQEVSTGELFF. The DNA for the CDR3 is TGTGCCAGCAGGGGACAGGAGGTCAGCACCGGGGAGCTGTTTTTT.

The chain couples TRBV10-3 to TRBJ1-6; TRBD1 might be the D (6 bases). Germline values: CDR1 ENHRY, CDR2 SYGVKD. This CDR3 spans 14 amino acids. The V and J ends lost 3 bases and 8 bases respectively, with 11 bases between them. Here the CDR3 DNA reads TGTGCCATCAGTGAAGGGGGGGCGGATTCACCCCTCCACTTT. Translating gives CAISEGGADSPLHF.

The rearrangement joins TRBV30 to TRBJ2-2, with D maybe TRBD1 (5 bases). CDR3 length equals 14 residues. V was pared by 1 base and J by 3 bases, with 9 bases between. Germline CDR1 is GTSNPN and CDR2 is SVGIG (reference sequence). CDR3 region: CAWSGFRDTGELFF. CDR3 nucleotides: TGTGCCTGGAGTGGATTCAGGGACACCGGGGAGCTGTTTTTT.

This chain joins TRBV4-1 and TRBJ2-7; 8 bases fit TRBD2. This CDR3 spans 16 amino acids. With 4 bases clipped from V and 2 bases from J, the junction kept 10 bases outside the gene matches. CDR1 and CDR2 from the germline V gene are MGHRA and YSYEKL. Here the CDR3 DNA reads TGCGCCAGCAGCCGAGCCGGTCCGGGACTAGCCTACGAGCAGTACTTC. Translated, it gives CASSRAGPGLAYEQYF.

The V and J genes are TRBV11-3 and TRBJ1-1; 7 positions match TRBD1. In germline, CDR1 is SGHNT, CDR2 YENEEA. V gave up 6 bases and J gave up 0 bases; unmatched junction bases: 10. This CDR3 is built from 16 residues. CDR3: CASSPTRQGVNTEAFF. CDR3 nucleotide sequence: TGTGCCAGCAGTCCCACCCGACAGGGAGTGAACACTGAAGCTTTCTTT.

The table lists this clone with a count of one. The gene calls are TRBV9 and TRBJ2-5, with D perhaps TRBD2 (6 bases). Germline loops: CDR1 SGDLS, CDR2 YYNGEE. The CDR3 totals 16 residues. The germline V and J ends were trimmed by 0 bases and 10 bases, with 22 bases remaining between them. In nucleotides, the CDR3 is TGTGCCAGCAGCGTAGGAAGAGGGTCCCTCGGGAGTGTCCAGTACTTC. This sequence encodes CASSVGRGSLGSVQYF.

This clone came up a few times. The chain links TRBV7-2 to TRBJ2-7, with D possibly being TRBD1 (5 bases). The germline gives CDR1 SGHTA, CDR2 FQGNSA. This CDR3 contains 16 residues. The V gene lost 5 bases and the J gene lost 2 bases, with 19 bases spanning the gap. CDR3 loop: CASSLTMGQGPYEQYF. The DNA of the CDR3 is TGTGCCAGCAGCCTAACCATGGGCCAGGGCCCCTACGAGCAGTACTTC.

The genes are TRBV7-3 and TRBJ2-1; possibly TRBD2 for D (5 bases). Trimming took off 2 bases at V and 6 bases at J, with 14 bases between the two ends. CDR1 is SGHTA, CDR2 FQGTGA, per germline. This CDR3 spans 15 amino acids. The CDR3 bases are TGTGCCAGCAGCTTAGAGGGCAGGCCCCTCAATGAGCAGTTCTTC. Translation: CASSLEGRPLNEQFF. Full variable domain (outside the CDR3, taken from reference TRBV7-3 and TRBJ2-1): GAGVSQTPSNKVTEKGKYVELRCDPISGHTALYWYRQSLGQGPEFLIYFQGTGAADDSGLPNDRFFAVRPEGSVSTLKIQRTERGDSAVYLCASSLEGRPLNEQFFGPGTRLTVL.

The chain employs TRBV5-1 and TRBJ1-4; 7 bases line up with TRBD1. V lost 0 bases, J lost 8 bases, and 4 bases stayed unmatched. There are 14 residues in the CDR3. CDR1 SGHRS and CDR2 YFSETQ come from the germline V gene. The CDR3 nucleotides read TGCGCCAGCAGCTTGGAAGGGGGCAGGGAAAAACTGTTTTTT. It is translated as CASSLEGGREKLFF.

J is TRBJ1-6 and V is TRBV28; D is undetermined. CDR3 size: 12 residues. Germline values: CDR1 MDHEN, CDR2 SYDVKM. V lost 6 bases and J lost 6, with 6 bases in between. CDR3 amino acids: CASSGFNSPLHF. The CDR3 DNA sequence: TGTGCCAGCAGCGGTTTTAATTCACCCCTCCACTTT.